A selection of T cell receptor beta chains follows, all from one sample in a study of T cell repertoires in cytomegalovirus infection. TCRdb itself ran the reads through MiXCR, one entry per CDR3 protein. This table holds more than 650,000 distinct CDR3 sequences, 35% found once. The sequencing input was PBMCs. These receptors were taken from a human donor in good health (CMV status not recorded). Some clones in this sample may be carry-over from other donors' samples. Both conserved end residues are part of each CDR3. D genes are given only for firm matches. Clone size appears in some rows only: once, few, many, or a class for an expanded clone.

CDR3nt	CDR3aa	j_gene	v_gene	d_gene	len	abundance
TGTGCCAGTAGTGGGACTAGCGGTCCCCCTCGGGGTGAGCAGTTCTTC	CASSGTSGPPRGEQFF	TRBJ2-1	TRBV19	TRBD2	16	-
TGCGCCAGCAGCTTGGCCGGCAGCGCCTCTAATGAAAAACTGTTTTTT	CASSLAGSASNEKLFF	TRBJ1-4	TRBV5-1	-	16	few
TGTGCCAGCAGTTTCGACTTCGGGGAGCCACCCCCATACGAGCAGTACTTC	CASSFDFGEPPPYEQYF	TRBJ2-7	TRBV28	-	17	-
TGTGCCAGCAGCTTAGCGGGGCAGGGAACCGGGGAGCTGTTTTTT	CASSLAGQGTGELFF	TRBJ2-2	TRBV11-1	-	15	-
TGTGCCAGCAGTTCGGTCGGGCTTCAGTTCTTC	CASSSVGLQFF	TRBJ2-1	TRBV6-5	-	11	few
TGTGCCAGCAGTCCCACCGGGACTAGCGGGAGCGAGGAGACCCAGTACTTC	CASSPTGTSGSEETQYF	TRBJ2-5	TRBV28	TRBD2	17	-
TGTGCCAGCAGCTTAGCGCCGGCAGCGAGAGATGGCTACACCTTC	CASSLAPAARDGYTF	TRBJ1-2	TRBV7-2	-	15	few
TGTGCCAGCAGCTTAACTCAGGGAAATTCACCCCTCCACTTT	CASSLTQGNSPLHF	TRBJ1-6	TRBV7-3	-	14	-
TGCAGTGCTAGAGATGGGGCTAAGGGACTAGCCTACGAGCAGTACTTC	CSARDGAKGLAYEQYF	TRBJ2-7	TRBV20-1	TRBD2	16	once
TGCGCCAGCAGCCTCATGACAGGGGACAATCAGCCCCAGCATTTT	CASSLMTGDNQPQHF	TRBJ1-5	TRBV4-1	TRBD1	15	-
TGTGCCAGCAGTTATAGCCTAGGACATCGCCGGTTCGAGGGCTACACCTTC	CASSYSLGHRRFEGYTF	TRBJ1-2	TRBV6-5	-	17	-